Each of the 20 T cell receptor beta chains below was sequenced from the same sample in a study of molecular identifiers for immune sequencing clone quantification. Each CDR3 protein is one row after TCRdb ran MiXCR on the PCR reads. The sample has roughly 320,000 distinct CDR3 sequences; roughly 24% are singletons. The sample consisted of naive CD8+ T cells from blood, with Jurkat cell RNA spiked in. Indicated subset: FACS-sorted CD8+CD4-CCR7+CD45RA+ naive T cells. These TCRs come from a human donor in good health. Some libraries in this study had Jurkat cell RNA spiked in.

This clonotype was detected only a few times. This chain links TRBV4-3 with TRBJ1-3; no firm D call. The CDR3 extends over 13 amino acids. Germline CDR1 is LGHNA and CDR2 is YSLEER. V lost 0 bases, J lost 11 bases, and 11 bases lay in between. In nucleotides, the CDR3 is TGCGCCAGCAGCCAAGACGCAGAGTTTCCCATATATTTT. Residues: CASSQDAEFPIYF.

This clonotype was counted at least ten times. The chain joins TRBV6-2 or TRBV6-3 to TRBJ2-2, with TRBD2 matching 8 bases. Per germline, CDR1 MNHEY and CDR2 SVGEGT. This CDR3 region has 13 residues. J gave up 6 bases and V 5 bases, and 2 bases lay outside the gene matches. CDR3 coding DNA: TGTGCCAGCAGTCACGGGGGGGCCGGGGAGCTGTTTTTT. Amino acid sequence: CASSHGGAGELFF.

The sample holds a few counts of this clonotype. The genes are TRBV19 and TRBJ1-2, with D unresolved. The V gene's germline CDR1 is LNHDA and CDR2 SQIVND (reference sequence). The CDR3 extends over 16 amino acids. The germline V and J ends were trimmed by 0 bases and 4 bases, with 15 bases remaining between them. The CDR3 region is CASSIDLIFGSYGYTF. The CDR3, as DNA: TGTGCCAGTAGTATAGATTTAATCTTTGGCAGCTATGGCTACACCTTC.

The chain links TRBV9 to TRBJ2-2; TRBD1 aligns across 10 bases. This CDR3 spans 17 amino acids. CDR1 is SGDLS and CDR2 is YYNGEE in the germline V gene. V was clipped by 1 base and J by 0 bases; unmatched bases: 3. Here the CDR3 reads CASSVIGTGANTGELFF. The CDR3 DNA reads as TGTGCCAGCAGCGTAATCGGGACAGGGGCGAACACCGGGGAGCTGTTTTTT. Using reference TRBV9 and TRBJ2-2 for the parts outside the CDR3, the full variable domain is DSGVTQTPKHLITATGQRVTLRCSPRSGDLSVYWYQQSLDQGLQFLIQYYNGEERAKGNILERFSAQQFPDLHSELNLSSLELGDSALYFCASSVIGTGANTGELFFGEGSRLTVL.

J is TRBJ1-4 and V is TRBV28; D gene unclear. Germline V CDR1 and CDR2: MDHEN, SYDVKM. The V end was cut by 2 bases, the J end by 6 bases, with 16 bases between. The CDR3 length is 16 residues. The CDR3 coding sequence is TGTGCCAGCAGTTTACGCCGGGATAGGGCTGATGAAAAACTGTTTTTT. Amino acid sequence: CASSLRRDRADEKLFF.

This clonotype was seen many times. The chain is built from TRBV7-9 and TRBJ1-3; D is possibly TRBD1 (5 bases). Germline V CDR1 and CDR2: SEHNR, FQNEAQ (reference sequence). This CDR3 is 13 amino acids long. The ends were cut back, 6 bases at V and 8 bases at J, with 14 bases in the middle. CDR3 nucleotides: TGTGCCAGCAGAACGACAGTCAACCACACCATATATTTT. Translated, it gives CASRTTVNHTIYF. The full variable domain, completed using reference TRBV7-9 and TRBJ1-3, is DTGVSQNPRHKITKRGQNVTFRCDPISEHNRLYWYRQTLGQGPEFLTYFQNEAQLEKSRLLSDRFSAERPKGSFSTLEIQRTEQGDSAMYLCASRTTVNHTIYFGEGSWLTVV.

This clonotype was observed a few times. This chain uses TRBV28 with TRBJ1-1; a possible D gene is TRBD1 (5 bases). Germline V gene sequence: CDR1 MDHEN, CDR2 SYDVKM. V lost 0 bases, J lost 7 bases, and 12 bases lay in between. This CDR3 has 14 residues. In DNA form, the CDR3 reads TGTGCCAGCAGTTTATGGAACGGCCAGGGTGAAGCTTTCTTT. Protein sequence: CASSLWNGQGEAFF.

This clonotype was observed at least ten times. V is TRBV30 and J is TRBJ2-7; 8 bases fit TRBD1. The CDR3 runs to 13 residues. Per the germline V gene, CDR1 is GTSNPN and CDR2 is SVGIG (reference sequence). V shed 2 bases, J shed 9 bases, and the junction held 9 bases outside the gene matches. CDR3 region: CAWSMDPGGWQYF. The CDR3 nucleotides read TGTGCCTGGAGTATGGATCCAGGGGGCTGGCAGTACTTC. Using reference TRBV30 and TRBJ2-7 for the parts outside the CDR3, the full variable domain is SQTIHQWPATLVQPVGSPLSLECTVEGTSNPNLYWYRQAAGRGLQLLFYSVGIGQISSEVPQNLSASRPQDRQFILSSKKLLLSDSGFYLCAWSMDPGGWQYFGPGTRLTVT.

The CDR3 is CASSVAGGPYQPQHF. CDR3 in DNA: TGTGCCAGCAGCGTAGCCGGGGGGCCATATCAGCCCCAGCATTTT. The chain recombines TRBV9 with TRBJ1-5; maybe TRBD1 (6 bases). This CDR3 region has 15 residues. V shed 0 bases and J shed 5 bases, with 12 bases lying between them. The germline V gene has CDR1 SGDLS and CDR2 YYNGEE.

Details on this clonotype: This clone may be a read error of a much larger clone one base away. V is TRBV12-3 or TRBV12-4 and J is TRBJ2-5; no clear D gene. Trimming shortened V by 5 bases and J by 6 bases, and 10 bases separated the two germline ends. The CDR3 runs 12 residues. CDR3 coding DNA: TGTGCCAGCAGTCCTCAACAAAAGACCCAGTACTTC. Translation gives CASSPQQKTQYF.

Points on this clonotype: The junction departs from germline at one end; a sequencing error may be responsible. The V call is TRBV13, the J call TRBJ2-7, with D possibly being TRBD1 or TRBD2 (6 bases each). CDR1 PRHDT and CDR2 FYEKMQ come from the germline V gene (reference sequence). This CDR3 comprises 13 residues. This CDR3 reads CACSPGASDEQYF. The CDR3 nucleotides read TGTGCCTGCAGCCCGGGGGCCTCGGACGAGCAGTACTTC.

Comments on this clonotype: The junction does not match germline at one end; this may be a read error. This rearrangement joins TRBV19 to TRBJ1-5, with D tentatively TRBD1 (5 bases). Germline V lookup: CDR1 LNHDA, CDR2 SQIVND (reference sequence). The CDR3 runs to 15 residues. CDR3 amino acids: CASSPGANSNLPQHF. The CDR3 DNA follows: TGTGCCAGTAGTCCTGGGGCGAATAGCAATCTGCCCCAGCATTTT.

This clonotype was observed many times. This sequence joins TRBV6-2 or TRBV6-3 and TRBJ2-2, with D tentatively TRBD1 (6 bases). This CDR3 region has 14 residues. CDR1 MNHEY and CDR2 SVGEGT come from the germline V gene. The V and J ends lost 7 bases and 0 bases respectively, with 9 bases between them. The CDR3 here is CASIGGSNTGELFF. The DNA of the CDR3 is TGTGCCAGCATAGGGGGTTCGAACACCGGGGAGCTGTTTTTT.

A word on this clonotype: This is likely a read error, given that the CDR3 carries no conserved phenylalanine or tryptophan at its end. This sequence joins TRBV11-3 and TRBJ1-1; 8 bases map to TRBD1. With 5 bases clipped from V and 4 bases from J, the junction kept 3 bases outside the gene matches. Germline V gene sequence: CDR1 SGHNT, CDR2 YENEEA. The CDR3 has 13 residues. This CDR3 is CASSVTGVTEAFL. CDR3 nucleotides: TGTGCCAGCAGCGTGACAGGGGTCACTGAAGCTTTCCTT.

CDR3 coding DNA: TGCGCCAGCAGCCCTAATGAGGGATTCCCTGAAGCTTTCTTT. This gives the protein CASSPNEGFPEAFF. This chain uses TRBV4-1 with TRBJ1-1; D remains unclear. Deletions cut 4 bases from V and 6 bases from J, with 15 bases between. Looked up from germline, CDR1 is MGHRA and CDR2 is YSYEKL. The CDR3 covers 14 residues.

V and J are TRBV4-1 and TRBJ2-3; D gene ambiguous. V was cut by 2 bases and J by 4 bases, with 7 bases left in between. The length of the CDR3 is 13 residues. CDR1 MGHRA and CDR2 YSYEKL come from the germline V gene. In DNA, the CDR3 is TGCGCCAGCAGCCAAACGACTCCAGATACGCAGTATTTT. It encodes CASSQTTPDTQYF.

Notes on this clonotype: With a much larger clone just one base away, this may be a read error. The chain's CDR3 is CASSPRVQNTEAFF. The CDR3 nucleotides read TGTGCCAGCAGTCCTAGGGTCCAGAACACTGAAGCTTTCTTT. The genes are TRBV7-9 and TRBJ1-1; D ambiguous. This CDR3 contains 14 residues. Germline loops: CDR1 SEHNR, CDR2 FQNEAQ (reference sequence). V gave up 6 bases and J gave up 1 base, with 12 bases separating them. Full variable domain (outside the CDR3, taken from reference TRBV7-9 and TRBJ1-1): DTGVSQNPRHKITKRGQNVTFRCDPISEHNRLYWYRQTLGQGPEFLTYFQNEAQLEKSRLLSDRFSAERPKGSFSTLEIQRTEQGDSAMYLCASSPRVQNTEAFFGQGTRLTVV.

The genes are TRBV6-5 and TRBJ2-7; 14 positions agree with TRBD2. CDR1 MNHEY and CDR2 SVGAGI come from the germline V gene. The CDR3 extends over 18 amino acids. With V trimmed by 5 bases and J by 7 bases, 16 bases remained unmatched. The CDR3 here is CASSGPGLAGDLGWEQYF. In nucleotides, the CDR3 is TGTGCCAGCAGTGGACCGGGACTAGCGGGAGATTTAGGTTGGGAGCAGTACTTC.

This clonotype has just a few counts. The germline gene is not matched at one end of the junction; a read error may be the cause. Written as DNA, the CDR3 is TGTGCCATCAAGGACAAAGCCGAAAACATTCAGTACTTC. This codes for CAIKDKAENIQYF. The rearrangement joins TRBV19 to TRBJ2-4; D is possibly TRBD1 (5 bases). The length of the CDR3 is 13 residues. Germline V gene sequence: CDR1 LNHDA, CDR2 SQIVND (reference sequence). The full variable domain, in which reference TRBV19 and TRBJ2-4 provide the parts outside the CDR3, is DGGITQSPKYLFRKEGQNVTLSCEQNLNHDAMYWYRQDPGQGLRLIYYSQIVNDFQKGDIAEGYSVSREKKESFPLTVTSAQKNPTAFYLCAIKDKAENIQYFGAGTRLSVL.

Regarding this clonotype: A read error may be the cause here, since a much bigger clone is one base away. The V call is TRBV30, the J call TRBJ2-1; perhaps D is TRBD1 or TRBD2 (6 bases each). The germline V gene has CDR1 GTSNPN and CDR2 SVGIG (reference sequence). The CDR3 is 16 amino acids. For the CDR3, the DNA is TGTGCCTGGAGTCCCTTTTTGGGGGGCACCTACAATGGGCAGTTCTTC. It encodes CAWSPFLGGTYNGQFF.